This T cell receptor beta chain was retrieved from a study of cytomegalovirus exposure and HLA in healthy donors (dated by TCRdb to about 2017). Looking at the study overall: According to an earlier analysis of several hundred of the donors, about 170 million T cells yielded 117 million unique TCR beta sequences and about 300 Gb of sequence data. The study aimed to test whether cataloging public T cell receptors could reveal signatures of past pathogen exposure. In an earlier analysis of 587 of the donors, high-throughput TCR beta sequencing was used to judge whether each TCR beta V gene segment behaved as functional or pseudogenic. In the later analysis, no new phenotypic data were used to find candidate immune exposures; instead, reliance was placed on TCR beta sequences and their occurrence across donors. Among the roughly 400 genotyped donors, around 81% belonged to the genetic ancestry cluster associated with self-reported Caucasian donors. Both class I and class II loci were covered by HLA typing, at four-digit resolution. Every repertoire in the discovery cohort had been generated on one and the same sequencing platform. Genome-wide SNP genotypes for about 65% of the 666 donors were used in a later genetic analysis, which treated that subset as a discovery cohort. The T cell repertoires of 666 subjects were profiled by immunosequencing and related to cytomegalovirus serostatus. A later analysis re-examined previously published TCR beta repertoires from more than 650 donors and added high-resolution HLA genotyping to investigate patterns of TCR occurrence. To predict cytomegalovirus infection status, the study brought together high-throughput TCR immunosequencing, statistical association of individual TCRs with disease status, and machine learning. Along with the roughly 610-subject first cohort, a separate validation cohort of 120 different subjects was used. Roughly 300 gigabases of sequencing data and tens of millions of unique TCR sequences were included in an early release covering roughly 600 HLA-typed donors. Donor age, sex, ethnicity and CMV serostatus were collected together with the repertoire data. Typing coverage varied by locus: roughly 620-640 donors for A, B, C, DRB1 and DQB1; some 520 for DQA1; some 610 for DPA1; more than 450 for DPB1. Among roughly 400 genotyped donors of the cohort, an average of roughly 230,000 unique TCR beta nucleotide sequences was sequenced per donor, of which about 20% were non-productive. Four or five DR-DQ haplotypes were handled as single units for association and clustering because linkage in the cohort was strong.

V loses 0 bases, J loses 5 bases, and the germline ends lie 13 bases apart. The CDR3 spans 16 residues, from the cysteine through the phenylalanine. Only the CDR3 DNA is retained, 48 bases long and in frame from the first base. CDR1 LGHNA and CDR2 YSLEER were looked up in the germline V gene. In total, approximately 610 healthy bone marrow donors made up the cohort. At the time of sampling, all cohort members were nominally healthy, though unrecorded immune exposures were likely present. The donor tested CMV seropositive and was one of the 289 seropositive cohort members. A peripheral blood sample was provided by each donor, and peripheral blood mononuclear cells were used for TCR beta sequencing. The Qiagen DNeasy Blood Extraction Kit was used to extract genomic DNA from the blood cell samples. Libraries came from the immunoSEQ multiplex PCR assay. For the multiplex PCR, a mixture combining 60 forward primers for TCR Vbeta segments and 13 reverse primers for TCR Jbeta segments was used. The CDR3 region of rearranged TCR beta genes was amplified from genomic DNA with a multiplex PCR assay. The amplified TCR beta libraries were sequenced on the Illumina HiSeq System as 87-base-pair reads. The original methods were these. Across the 670 or so repertoires, a later analysis counted 80 million or so unique TCR beta chains, around 11 million of which were shared by at least two donors. Raw reads were error-corrected and collapsed into unique sequences by a nearest-neighbor algorithm in which closely related sequences were merged to remove PCR and sequencing errors. CDR3 sequences were aligned to IMGT reference sequences to assign V, D and J gene segments. For a sequence to be retained, a match of at least six nucleotides was required to both a V gene segment and a J gene segment. Rearrangements were called productive when the CDR3 lacked stop codons and stayed in frame with V and J; all others were non-productive. CDR3 was defined by IMGT convention, running from the second conserved V-encoded cysteine to the conserved J-encoded phenylalanine. The earlier analysis of some 580 of the donors excluded any sequence lacking an unambiguous match to a single V gene segment. In an earlier analysis of some 590 of the donors, a V segment was called functional when productive rearrangements were above 56.7%, and segregating when the standard deviation between donors exceeded 5%. A statistical classification framework was developed to diagnose cytomegalovirus status using the catalog of TCR beta chain sequences. In a later analysis, V and J genes were assigned by comparing TCR nucleotide sequences against IMGT/GENE-DB human TR gene sequences. The TCRdist pipeline was used in a later analysis to assign CDR3 sequences and most-parsimonious VDJ recombination scenarios. In a later analysis, every TCR beta chain was defined by the combination of its CDR3 amino acid sequence and its V-gene family, and reads without a unique V-gene family were dropped. To address suspected cross-contamination and a sequencing artifact, a later analysis removed approximately 600 highly shared, low-generation-probability nucleotide sequences. In a later analysis, a clonal expansion index for each public chain was calculated from normalized within-repertoire ranks of inferred template counts. In a later analysis, generation probabilities were computed with a VDJ recombination model fitted to out-of-frame rearrangements, and the resulting probabilities were checked against IGoR. In a later analysis, hypergeometric tests were used to score TCR-TCR, TCR-HLA and TCR-CMV co-occurrence, with a repertoire-size bias correction applied to TCR pairs. In a later analysis, false discovery rates were estimated by permuting HLA or CMV assignments 20 times. In a later analysis, co-occurring TCRs were grouped using DBSCAN, and TCRdist sequence similarity was added for clustering within HLA-allele-positive subsets. Repertoires with fewer than 30,000 or more than 120,000 public chains were left out of co-occurrence clustering, as were five repertoires with anomalous nucleotide sharing. As stored in TCRdb, this immuneACCESS dataset retains in-frame rearrangements with V and J assigned. A fraction of the clones does not appear; measured against another copy, unresolved V genes explain less than half of the discrepancy, and the remainder lacks a known reason. That table supplies the V and J calls and clone size; D and trimming were determined from the DNA. Recorded for this sample are over 100,000 clones; about three quarters of them occurred a single time. Around 6.1% of the sample is in the top ten clones.

Summary of the overall study and its limitations: Broadly in line with IMGT annotations, most TCR beta V segments showed up in productive rearrangements about 87% or about 30% of the time in an earlier analysis of some 590 of the donors. Three of the identified cytomegalovirus-associated TCR beta chains were confirmed in vitro to be specific for cytomegalovirus antigens. In a later analysis, HLA-associated TCR beta chains showed more clonal expansion and lower generation probabilities than non-associated chains that were equally common. In a later analysis, most CMV-associated TCR beta chains were found to appear HLA-restricted, with HLA associations seemingly driven largely by CMV exposure. While some public TCRs were present in many individuals, most TCR sequences turned up only very rarely across donors. A later analysis found that TCR association rates varied across HLA loci, with DRB1 alleles showing the most associated TCRs and HLA-C alleles the fewest. Linkage disequilibrium might explain the correlated functional status among segregating V segments, but an unknown experimental factor could not be ruled out. The authors suggested that the approach could potentially be extended to other disease states and immunological phenotypes. A further reported finding was that TCR beta sequences accurately predicted the HLA-A and HLA-B alleles for most subjects in the first cohort. The classifier was reported to diagnose cytomegalovirus status with high specificity and sensitivity in both the original and validation cohorts. This cohort had only TCR beta chains sequenced, and the lack of alpha or paired-chain data limited which features could be detected. Because counts were too low, roughly 17 rarely observed V segments, including chromosome 9 orphons, were left out of the earlier analysis of a few hundred of the donors. In the study, approximately 160 TCR beta chains were listed as associated with cytomegalovirus. In a later analysis, 16,951 TCR beta sequences were associated with specific HLA alleles at a false discovery rate of 0.05. According to a later genetic analysis, donors in an Asian-associated ancestry cluster had fewer N-insertions in productive TCRs than the approximately 690-donor mean. According to a later analysis, parvovirus B19, influenza, CMV and Epstein-Barr virus appeared linked to several top co-occurrence clusters. V-gene and J-gene trimming of TCR beta chains was associated with a missense DCLRE1C variant in a later genetic analysis, and the association was replicated in an independent cohort. A group of highly shared sequence variants was considered likely to be a technical artifact of the sequencing pipeline. HLA typing was unavailable for some donors at each locus, so association tests used only the typed subset. Some IMGT-functional V segments, including TRBV6-2 and TRBV6-3, could not be distinguished by the 87-base-pair reads and were therefore excluded. Roughly uniform sequencing depth across donors was assumed in presence/absence analyses, although this assumption may not hold. When HLA alleles, especially DR and DQ, strongly co-occurred, attributing TCR associations to individual alleles was difficult. Immune exposure information for the cohort was limited to CMV serostatus.

The table lists this clone with a few counts. No antigen is known for it. One base away there is no much larger clone; base qualities are not given. The chain is encoded by TRBV4-3 joined to TRBJ1-4; no confident D gene assignment can be made. The sequenced sample consisted of PBMCs. This TCR was recovered from a man between 60 and 70 years old in good health and CMV-seropositive. The DNA sequence is as follows: TGCGCCAGCAGCCAAGATGTAAGCGGAGGGAATGAAAAACTGTTTTTT. This is translated as CASSQDVSGGNEKLFF.